Listed here are 2 T cell receptor beta chains from one sample, sequenced in a study of cytomegalovirus exposure and HLA in healthy donors (TCRdb year 2017). Receptor amplification or capture employed the immunoSEQ multiplex PCR assay. For the multiplex PCR, a mixture combining 60 forward primers for TCR Vbeta segments and 13 reverse primers for TCR Jbeta segments was used. As stored in TCRdb, this immuneACCESS dataset retains in-frame rearrangements with V and J assigned. A fraction of the clones does not appear; measured against another copy, unresolved V genes explain less than half of the discrepancy, and the remainder lacks a known reason. The table for this sample lists 100,000 to 150,000 clones; roughly 63% of them were counted only once. Of the sample, 1.6% is held by the ten largest clones. The sample taken for sequencing was PBMCs. Receptor source: a man aged 30 to 39 in good health and CMV-seropositive.

V usage is TRBV10-3 and J usage is TRBJ2-5, with TRBD2 matching over 7 bases. The DNA end is a closer match to TRBJ2-7, so the J assignment may be wrong. The CDR3 totals 12 residues. Germline CDR1 ENHRY, CDR2 SYGVKD. The CDR3 reads CAISGGGYEQYF. CDR3 DNA sequence: TGTGCCATCAGTGGGGGAGGGTACGAGCAGTACTTC.

The CDR3 reads CASSQGTGSYEQYF. DNA of the CDR3: TGTGCCAGCAGCCAAGGGACAGGTTCCTACGAGCAGTACTTC. J is TRBJ2-7 and V is TRBV11-2, with 8 bases matching TRBD1. The V gene's germline CDR1 is SGHAT and CDR2 FQNNGV. The V and J ends lost 5 bases and 1 base, in that order; junction bases with no gene match: 4. The CDR3 is made up of 14 amino acids.